This TCR beta chain was identified in a study of shared clonotypes between healthy human individuals. Study overall: Every donor yielded three CD4 naive, three CD4 memory, two CD8 naive and one CD8 memory plate. Whole-study findings and limits: Naive subsets tended to show greater estimated richness than memory subsets. Clonotypes which were not shared had lower generation probabilities than clonotypes that all four donors shared. Donor scarcity curtailed the genetic and exposure-history diversity represented herein.

The CDR3 runs 15 residues. Trimming cost V 4 bases and J 1 base, with 14 bases left between them. Germline-derived CDR1 and CDR2 are SGHNT and YYREEE (reference sequence). As to this clone: Its antigen is unknown.

Here immunoSEQ multiplex PCR was the method, and the copy in TCRdb shows in-frame clones only, minus some. Altogether roughly 2.2 million clones are present, 85% to 95% being singletons, with the ten largest covering 0.39%. Sequenced input: naive CD4+ T cells from PBMCs. The subset was: CD45RA+ positively selected. The gene calls are TRBV5-4 and TRBJ1-2; D is possibly TRBD1 (5 bases). This sequence was found in a man in his late teens or twenties in good health. Some clones in this sample may be carry-over from other donors' samples. The DNA for the CDR3 is TGTGCCAGCAGCACCCGTGTGGGGGGTAACTATGGCTACACCTTC. Its translation is CASSTRVGGNYGYTF.